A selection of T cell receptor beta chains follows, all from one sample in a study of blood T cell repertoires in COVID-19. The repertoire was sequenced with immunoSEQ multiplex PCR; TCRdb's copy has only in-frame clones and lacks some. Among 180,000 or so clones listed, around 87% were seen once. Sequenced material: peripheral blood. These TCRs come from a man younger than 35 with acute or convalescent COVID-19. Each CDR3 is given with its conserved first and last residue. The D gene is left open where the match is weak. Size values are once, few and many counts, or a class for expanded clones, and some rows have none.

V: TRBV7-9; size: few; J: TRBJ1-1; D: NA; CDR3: CASSHLDRSGAFF; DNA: TGTGCCAGCAGCCATTTAGACAGATCTGGAGCTTTCTTT
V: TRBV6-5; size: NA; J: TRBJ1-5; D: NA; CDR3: CASSTGTSQPQHF; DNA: TGTGCCAGCAGCACCGGGACAAGTCAGCCCCAGCATTTT
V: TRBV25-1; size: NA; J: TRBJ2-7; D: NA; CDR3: CASSDPGGNPSSYEQYF; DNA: TGTGCCAGCAGCGACCCTGGGGGCAATCCAAGCTCCTACGAGCAGTACTTC
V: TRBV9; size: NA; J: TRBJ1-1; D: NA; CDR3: CASSDRELGPMTF; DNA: TGTGCCAGCAGCGACAGGGAACTTGGGCCTATGACCTTT
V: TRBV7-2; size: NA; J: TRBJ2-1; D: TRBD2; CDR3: CASSLVPSGNEQFF; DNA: TGTGCCAGCAGCTTAGTGCCTAGCGGCAATGAGCAGTTCTTC
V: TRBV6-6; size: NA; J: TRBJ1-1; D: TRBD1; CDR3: CASSQKPGQTPRYQAEAFF; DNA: TGTGCCAGCAGTCAAAAACCGGGACAGACCCCAAGGTATCAGGCTGAAGCTTTCTTT
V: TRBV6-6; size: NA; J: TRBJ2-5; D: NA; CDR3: CASSGQETQYF; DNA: TGTGCCAGTTCGGGACAAGAGACCCAGTACTTC
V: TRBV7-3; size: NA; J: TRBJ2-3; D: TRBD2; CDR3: CASSLMSSGGAGDTQYF; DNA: TGTGCCAGCAGCTTAATGAGTAGCGGGGGGGCCGGAGATACGCAGTATTTT
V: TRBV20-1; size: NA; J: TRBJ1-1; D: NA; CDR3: CSARDTHSAFF; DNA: TGCAGTGCTAGAGATACTCACTCTGCTTTCTTT
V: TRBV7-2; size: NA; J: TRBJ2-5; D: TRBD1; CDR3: CASSLGDRGRKETQYF; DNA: TGTGCCAGCAGCTTAGGGGACAGGGGGCGTAAGGAGACCCAGTACTTC
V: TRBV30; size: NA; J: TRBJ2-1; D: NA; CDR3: CAWSVFRGNYNEQFF; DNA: TGTGCCTGGAGTGTATTTAGGGGGAACTACAATGAGCAGTTCTTC
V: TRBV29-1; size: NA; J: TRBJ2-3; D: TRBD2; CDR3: CSPGLAGTDTQYF; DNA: TGCAGCCCTGGGCTAGCGGGCACAGATACGCAGTATTTT
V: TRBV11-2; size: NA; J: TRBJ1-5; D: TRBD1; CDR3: CASSSRDSLLDNQPQHF; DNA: TGTGCCAGCAGCTCCCGGGACAGTTTGTTGGACAATCAGCCCCAGCATTTT
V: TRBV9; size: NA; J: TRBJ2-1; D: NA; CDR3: CASSVASSYNEQFF; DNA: TGTGCCAGCAGCGTAGCTTCCTCCTACAATGAGCAGTTCTTC
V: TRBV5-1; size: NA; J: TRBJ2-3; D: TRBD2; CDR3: CATSTSGGFPSTDTQYF; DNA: TGCGCCACCTCGACTAGCGGGGGATTCCCTAGCACAGATACGCAGTATTTT
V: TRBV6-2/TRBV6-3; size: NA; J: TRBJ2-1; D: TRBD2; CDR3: CASSRIQRGLNEQFF; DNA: TGTGCCAGCAGCCGAATCCAGCGGGGCCTCAATGAGCAGTTCTTC
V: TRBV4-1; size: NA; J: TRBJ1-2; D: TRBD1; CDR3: CASSQARTGGMYGYTF; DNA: TGCGCCAGCAGCCAAGCCAGGACAGGGGGCATGTATGGCTACACCTTC
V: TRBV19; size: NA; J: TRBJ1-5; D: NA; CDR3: CASSIRQDSNQPQHF; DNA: TGTGCCAGTAGTATTAGACAGGATAGCAATCAGCCCCAGCATTTT
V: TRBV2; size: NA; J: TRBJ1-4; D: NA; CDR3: CASNRRLNEKLFF; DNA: TGTGCCAGCAATCGTAGACTCAATGAAAAACTGTTTTTT
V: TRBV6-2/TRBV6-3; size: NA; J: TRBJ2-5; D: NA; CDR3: CASSYVGGGSETQYF; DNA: TGTGCCAGCAGTTACGTGGGGGGCGGGAGTGAGACCCAGTACTTC
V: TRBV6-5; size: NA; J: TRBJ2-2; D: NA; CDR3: CASRPGRGNTGELFF; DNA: TGTGCCAGCAGGCCCGGACGGGGAAACACCGGGGAGCTGTTTTTT
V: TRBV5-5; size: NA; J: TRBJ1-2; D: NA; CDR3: CASSLVQDIISSNYGYTF; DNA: TGTGCCAGCAGCTTGGTTCAGGATATAATCTCCTCTAACTATGGCTACACCTTC